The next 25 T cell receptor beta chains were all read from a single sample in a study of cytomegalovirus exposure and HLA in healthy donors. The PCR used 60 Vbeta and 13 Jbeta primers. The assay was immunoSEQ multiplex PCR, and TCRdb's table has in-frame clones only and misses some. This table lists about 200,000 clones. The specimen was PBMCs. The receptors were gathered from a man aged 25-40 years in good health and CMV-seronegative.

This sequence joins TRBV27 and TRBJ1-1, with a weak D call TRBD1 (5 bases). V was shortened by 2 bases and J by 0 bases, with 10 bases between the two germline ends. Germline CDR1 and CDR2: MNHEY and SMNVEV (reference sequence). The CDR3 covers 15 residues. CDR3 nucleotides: TGTGCCAGCAGTTTAATTGCGACAGTGAACACTGAAGCTTTCTTT. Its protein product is CASSLIATVNTEAFF.

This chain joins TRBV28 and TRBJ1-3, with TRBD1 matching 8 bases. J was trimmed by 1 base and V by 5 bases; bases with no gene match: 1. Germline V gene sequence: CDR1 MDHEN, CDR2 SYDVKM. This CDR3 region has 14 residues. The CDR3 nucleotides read TGTGCCAGCAGTCGACAGGGGTCTGGAAACACCATATATTTT. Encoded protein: CASSRQGSGNTIYF.

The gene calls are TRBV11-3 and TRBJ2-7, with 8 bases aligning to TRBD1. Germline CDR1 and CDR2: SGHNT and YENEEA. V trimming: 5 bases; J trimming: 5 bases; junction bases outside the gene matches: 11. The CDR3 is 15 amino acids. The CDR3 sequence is CASSGVWTGRDEQYF. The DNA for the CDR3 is TGTGCCAGCAGCGGAGTCTGGACAGGGCGAGACGAGCAGTACTTC.

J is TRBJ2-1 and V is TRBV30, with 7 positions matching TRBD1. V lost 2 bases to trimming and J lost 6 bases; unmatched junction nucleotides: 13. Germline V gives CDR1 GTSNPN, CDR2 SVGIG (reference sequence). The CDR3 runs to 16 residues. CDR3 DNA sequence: TGTGCCTGGAGTCCCAGGGGGTACGTGTCGAGCAATGAGCAGTTCTTC. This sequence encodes CAWSPRGYVSSNEQFF.

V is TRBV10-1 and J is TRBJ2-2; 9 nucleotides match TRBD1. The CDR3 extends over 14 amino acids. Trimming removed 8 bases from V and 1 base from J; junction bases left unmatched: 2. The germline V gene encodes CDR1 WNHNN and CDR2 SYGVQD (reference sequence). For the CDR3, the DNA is TGCGCCAGCCGGGGACAGGGGAACACCGGGGAGCTGTTTTTT. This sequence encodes CASRGQGNTGELFF.

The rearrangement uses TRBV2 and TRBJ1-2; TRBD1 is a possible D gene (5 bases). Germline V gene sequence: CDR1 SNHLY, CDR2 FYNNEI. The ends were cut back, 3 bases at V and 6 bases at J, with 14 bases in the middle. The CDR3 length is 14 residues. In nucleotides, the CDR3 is TGTGCCAGCAGTGACCCCGCAGGGTTCGATGGCTACACCTTC. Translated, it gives CASSDPAGFDGYTF. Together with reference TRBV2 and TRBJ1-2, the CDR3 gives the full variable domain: EPEVTQTPSHQVTQMGQEVILRCVPISNHLYFYWYRQILGQKVEFLVSFYNNEISEKSEIFDDQFSVERPDGSNFTLKIRSTKLEDSAMYFCASSDPAGFDGYTFGSGTRLTVV.

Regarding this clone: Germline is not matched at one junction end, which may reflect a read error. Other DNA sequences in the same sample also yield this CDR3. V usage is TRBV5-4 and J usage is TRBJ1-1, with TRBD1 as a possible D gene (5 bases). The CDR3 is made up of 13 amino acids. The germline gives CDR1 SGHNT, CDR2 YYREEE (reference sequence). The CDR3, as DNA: TGTGCCAGCAGCGCAAACAGGAACACTGAAGCTTTTTTT. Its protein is CASSANRNTEAFF.

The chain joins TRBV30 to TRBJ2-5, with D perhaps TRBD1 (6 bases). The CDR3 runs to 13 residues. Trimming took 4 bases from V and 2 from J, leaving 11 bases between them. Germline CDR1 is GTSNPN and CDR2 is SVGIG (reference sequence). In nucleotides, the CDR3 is TGTGCCTGGAACAGGGTGACACAAGAGACCCAGTACTTC. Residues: CAWNRVTQETQYF.

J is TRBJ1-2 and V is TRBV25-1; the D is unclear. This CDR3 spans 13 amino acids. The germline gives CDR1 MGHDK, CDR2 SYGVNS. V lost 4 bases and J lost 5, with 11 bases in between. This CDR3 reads CASSVNGVYGYTF. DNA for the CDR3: TGTGCCAGCAGTGTCAACGGGGTTTATGGCTACACCTTC.

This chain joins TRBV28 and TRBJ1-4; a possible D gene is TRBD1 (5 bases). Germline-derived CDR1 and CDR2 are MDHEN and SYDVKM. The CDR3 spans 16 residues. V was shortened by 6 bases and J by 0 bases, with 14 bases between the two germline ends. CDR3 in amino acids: CASSPQIRATNEKLFF. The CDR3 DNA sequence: TGTGCCAGCAGCCCCCAGATCAGGGCAACTAATGAAAAACTGTTTTTT.

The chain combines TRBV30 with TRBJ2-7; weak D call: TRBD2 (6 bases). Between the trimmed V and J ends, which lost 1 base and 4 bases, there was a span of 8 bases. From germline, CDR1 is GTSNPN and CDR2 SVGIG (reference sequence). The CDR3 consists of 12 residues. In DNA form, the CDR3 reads TGTGCCTGGAGTGCCAGCGGGTACGAGCAGTACTTC. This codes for CAWSASGYEQYF.

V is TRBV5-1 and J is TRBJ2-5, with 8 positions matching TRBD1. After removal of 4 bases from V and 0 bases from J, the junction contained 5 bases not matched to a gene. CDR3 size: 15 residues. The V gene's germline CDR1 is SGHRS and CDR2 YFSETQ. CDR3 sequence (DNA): TGCGCCAGCAGCGCGACAGGGGAAGACCAAGAGACCCAGTACTTC. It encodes CASSATGEDQETQYF.

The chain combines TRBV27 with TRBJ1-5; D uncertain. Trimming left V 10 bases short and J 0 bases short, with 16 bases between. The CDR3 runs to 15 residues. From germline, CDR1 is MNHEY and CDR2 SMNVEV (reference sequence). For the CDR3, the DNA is TGTGCCACCAAAGAGTTATCCATTAGCAATCAGCCCCAGCATTTT. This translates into CATKELSISNQPQHF.

Written as DNA, the CDR3 is TGTGCCAGCAGCTCAGGGGGGCCTAACACCGGGGAGCTGTTTTTT. Its protein product is CASSSGGPNTGELFF. The genes are TRBV5-4 and TRBJ2-2; D possibly corresponds to TRBD1 (7 bases). Trimming pared 3 bases from V and 2 bases from J, leaving 11 bases between. CDR3 length: 15 amino acids. The germline V gene has CDR1 SGHNT and CDR2 YYREEE (reference sequence).

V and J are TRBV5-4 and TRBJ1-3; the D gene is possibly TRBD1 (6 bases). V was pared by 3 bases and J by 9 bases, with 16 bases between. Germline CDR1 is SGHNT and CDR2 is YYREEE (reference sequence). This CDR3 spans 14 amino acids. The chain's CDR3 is CASSSRDTRSTIYF. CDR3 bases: TGTGCCAGCAGCTCCCGGGACACAAGGAGCACCATATATTTT. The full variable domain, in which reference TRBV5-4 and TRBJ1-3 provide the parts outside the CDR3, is ETGVTQSPTHLIKTRGQQVTLRCSSQSGHNTVSWYQQALGQGPQFIFQYYREEENGRGNFPPRFSGLQFPNYSSELNVNALELDDSALYLCASSSRDTRSTIYFGEGSWLTVV.

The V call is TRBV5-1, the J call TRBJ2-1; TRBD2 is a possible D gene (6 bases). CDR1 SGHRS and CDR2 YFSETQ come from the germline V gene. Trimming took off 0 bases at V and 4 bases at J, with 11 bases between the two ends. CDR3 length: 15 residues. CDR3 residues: CASSLDAGIYNEQFF. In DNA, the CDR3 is TGCGCCAGCAGCTTGGACGCGGGGATTTACAATGAGCAGTTCTTC.

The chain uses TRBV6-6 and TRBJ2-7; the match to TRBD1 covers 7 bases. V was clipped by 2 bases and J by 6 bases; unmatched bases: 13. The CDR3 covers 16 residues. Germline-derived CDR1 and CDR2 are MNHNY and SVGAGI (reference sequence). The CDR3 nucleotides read TGTGCCAGCAGTTACGTGGGCGCAGGGGGATTCGGCGAGCAGTACTTC. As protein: CASSYVGAGGFGEQYF.

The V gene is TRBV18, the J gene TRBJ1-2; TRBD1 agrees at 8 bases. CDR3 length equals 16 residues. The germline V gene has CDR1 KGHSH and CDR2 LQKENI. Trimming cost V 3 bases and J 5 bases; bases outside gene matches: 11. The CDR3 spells CASSPSVRGLEYGYTF. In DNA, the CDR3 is TGTGCCAGCTCACCTTCGGTCAGGGGGCTGGAGTATGGCTACACCTTC.

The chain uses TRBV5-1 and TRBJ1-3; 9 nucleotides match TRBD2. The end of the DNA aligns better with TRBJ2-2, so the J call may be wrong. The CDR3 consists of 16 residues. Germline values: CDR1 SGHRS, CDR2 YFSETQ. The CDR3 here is CASSPSAGGPTGELFF. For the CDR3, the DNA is TGCGCCAGCAGCCCGTCAGCGGGGGGTCCAACCGGGGAGCTGTTTTTT.

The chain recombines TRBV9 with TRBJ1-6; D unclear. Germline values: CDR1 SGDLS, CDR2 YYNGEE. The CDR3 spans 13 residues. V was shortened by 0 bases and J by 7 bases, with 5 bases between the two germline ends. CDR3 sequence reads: CASSVERNSPLHF. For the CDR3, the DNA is TGTGCCAGCAGCGTAGAACGGAATTCACCCCTCCACTTT.

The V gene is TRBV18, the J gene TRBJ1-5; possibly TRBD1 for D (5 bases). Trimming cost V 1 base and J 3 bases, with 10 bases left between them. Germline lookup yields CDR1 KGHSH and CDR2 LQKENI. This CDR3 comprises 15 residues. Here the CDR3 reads CASSPQSGLNQPQHF. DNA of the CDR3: TGTGCCAGCTCACCACAATCAGGGCTCAATCAGCCCCAGCATTTT.

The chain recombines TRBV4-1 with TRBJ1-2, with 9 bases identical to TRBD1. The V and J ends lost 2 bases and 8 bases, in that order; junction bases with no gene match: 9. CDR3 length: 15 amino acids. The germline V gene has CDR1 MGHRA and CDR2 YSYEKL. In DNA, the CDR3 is TGCGCCAGCAGCCAACCACGGACAGGGGTTGCGGGCTACACCTTC. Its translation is CASSQPRTGVAGYTF.

The CDR3 nucleotides read TGTGCCAGCAGTACGACAGGGAACACCGGGGAGCTGTTTTTT. Protein product: CASSTTGNTGELFF. This chain links TRBV6-5 with TRBJ2-2; perhaps TRBD1 as D (6 bases). This CDR3 comprises 14 residues. Trimming removed 5 bases at V and 1 base at J, with 8 bases between. Looked up from germline, CDR1 is MNHEY and CDR2 is SVGAGI.

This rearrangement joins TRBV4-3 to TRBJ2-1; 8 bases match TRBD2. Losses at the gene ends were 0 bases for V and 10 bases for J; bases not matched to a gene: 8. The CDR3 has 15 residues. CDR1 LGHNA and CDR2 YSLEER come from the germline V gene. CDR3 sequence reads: CASSQDLAGGREQFF. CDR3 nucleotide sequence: TGCGCCAGCAGCCAAGATTTGGCGGGGGGCAGGGAGCAGTTCTTC.

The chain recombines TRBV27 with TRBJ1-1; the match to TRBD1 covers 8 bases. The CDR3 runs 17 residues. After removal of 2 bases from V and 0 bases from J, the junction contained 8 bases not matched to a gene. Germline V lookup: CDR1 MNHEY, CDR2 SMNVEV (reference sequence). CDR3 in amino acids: CASSLRDRHNLNTEAFF. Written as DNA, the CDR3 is TGTGCCAGCAGTTTAAGGGACAGGCATAATCTGAACACTGAAGCTTTCTTT.